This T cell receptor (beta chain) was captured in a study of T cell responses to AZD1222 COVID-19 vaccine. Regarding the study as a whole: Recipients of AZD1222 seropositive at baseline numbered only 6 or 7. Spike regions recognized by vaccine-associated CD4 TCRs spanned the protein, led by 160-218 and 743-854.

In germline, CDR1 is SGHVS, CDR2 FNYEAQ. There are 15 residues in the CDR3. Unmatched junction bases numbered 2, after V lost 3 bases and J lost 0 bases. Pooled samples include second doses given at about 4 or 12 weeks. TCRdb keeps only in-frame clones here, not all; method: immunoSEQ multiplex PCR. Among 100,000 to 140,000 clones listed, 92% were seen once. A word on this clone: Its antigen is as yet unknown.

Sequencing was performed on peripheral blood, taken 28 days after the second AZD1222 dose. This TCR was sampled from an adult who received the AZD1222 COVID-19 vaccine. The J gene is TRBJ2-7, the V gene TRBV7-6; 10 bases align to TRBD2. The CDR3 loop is CASSFSGGSSYEQYF. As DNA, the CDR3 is TGTGCCAGCAGCTTTAGCGGGGGGAGCTCCTACGAGCAGTACTTC.